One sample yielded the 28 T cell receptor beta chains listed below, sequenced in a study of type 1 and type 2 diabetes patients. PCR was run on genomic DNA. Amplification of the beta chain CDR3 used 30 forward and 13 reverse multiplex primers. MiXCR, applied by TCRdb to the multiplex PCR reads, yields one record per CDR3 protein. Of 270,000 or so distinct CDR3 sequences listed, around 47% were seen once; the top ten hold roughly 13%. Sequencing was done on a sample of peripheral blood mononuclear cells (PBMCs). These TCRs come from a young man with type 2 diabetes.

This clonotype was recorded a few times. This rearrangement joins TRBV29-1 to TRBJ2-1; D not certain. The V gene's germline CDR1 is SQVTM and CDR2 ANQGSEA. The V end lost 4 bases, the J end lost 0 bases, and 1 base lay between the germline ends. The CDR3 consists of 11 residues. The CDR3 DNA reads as TGCAGCGTTGCCTCCTACAATGAGCAGTTCTTC. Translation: CSVASYNEQFF.

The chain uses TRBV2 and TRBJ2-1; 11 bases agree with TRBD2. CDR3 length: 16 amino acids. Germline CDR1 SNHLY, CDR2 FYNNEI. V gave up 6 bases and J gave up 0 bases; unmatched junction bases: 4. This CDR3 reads CASRLAGASSYNEQFF. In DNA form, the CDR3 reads TGTGCCAGCAGACTAGCGGGGGCTAGCTCCTACAATGAGCAGTTCTTC.

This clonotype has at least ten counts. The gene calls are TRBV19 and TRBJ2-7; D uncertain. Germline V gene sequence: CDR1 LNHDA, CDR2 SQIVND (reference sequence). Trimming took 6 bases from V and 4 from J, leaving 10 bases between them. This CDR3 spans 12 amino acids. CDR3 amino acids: CASSQWGYEQYF. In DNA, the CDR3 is TGTGCCAGTAGCCAATGGGGATACGAGCAGTACTTC.

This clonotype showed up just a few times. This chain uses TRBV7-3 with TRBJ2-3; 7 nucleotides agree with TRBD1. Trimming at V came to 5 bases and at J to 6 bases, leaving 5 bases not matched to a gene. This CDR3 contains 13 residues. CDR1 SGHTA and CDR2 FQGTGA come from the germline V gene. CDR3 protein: CASSNTGADTQYF. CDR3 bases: TGTGCCAGCAGCAACACAGGGGCGGATACGCAGTATTTT. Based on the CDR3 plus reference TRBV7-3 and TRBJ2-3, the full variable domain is GAGVSQTPSNKVTEKGKYVELRCDPISGHTALYWYRQSLGQGPEFLIYFQGTGAADDSGLPNDRFFAVRPEGSVSTLKIQRTERGDSAVYLCASSNTGADTQYFGPGTRLTVL.

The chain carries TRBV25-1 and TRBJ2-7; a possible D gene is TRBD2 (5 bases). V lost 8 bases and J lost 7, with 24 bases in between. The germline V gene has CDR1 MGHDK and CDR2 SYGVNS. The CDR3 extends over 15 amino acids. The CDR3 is CASQKAGLTYGEQYF. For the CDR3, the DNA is TGTGCCAGCCAGAAGGCGGGCTTAACTTACGGGGAGCAGTACTTC.

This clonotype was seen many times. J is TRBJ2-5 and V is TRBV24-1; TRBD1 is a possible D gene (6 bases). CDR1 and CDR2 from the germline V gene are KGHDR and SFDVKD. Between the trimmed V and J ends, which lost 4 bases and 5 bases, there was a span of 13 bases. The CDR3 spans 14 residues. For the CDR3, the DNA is TGTGCCACCAGTGAAACAGGGTTAATTGAGACCCAGTACTTC. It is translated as CATSETGLIETQYF.

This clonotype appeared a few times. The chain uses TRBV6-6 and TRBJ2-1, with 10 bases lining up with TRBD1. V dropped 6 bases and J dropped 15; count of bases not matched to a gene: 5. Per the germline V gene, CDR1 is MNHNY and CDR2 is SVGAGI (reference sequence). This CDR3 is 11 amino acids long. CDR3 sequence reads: CASRGDRGRFF. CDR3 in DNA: TGTGCCAGCAGAGGGGACAGGGGTCGGTTCTTC.

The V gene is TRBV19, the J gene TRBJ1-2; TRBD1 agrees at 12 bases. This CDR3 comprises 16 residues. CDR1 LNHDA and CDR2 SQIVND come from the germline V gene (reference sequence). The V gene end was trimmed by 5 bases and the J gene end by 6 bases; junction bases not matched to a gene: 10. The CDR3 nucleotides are TGTGCCAGTAGTGCCCGGGGACAGGGGGCTTATCATGGCTACACCTTC. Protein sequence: CASSARGQGAYHGYTF.

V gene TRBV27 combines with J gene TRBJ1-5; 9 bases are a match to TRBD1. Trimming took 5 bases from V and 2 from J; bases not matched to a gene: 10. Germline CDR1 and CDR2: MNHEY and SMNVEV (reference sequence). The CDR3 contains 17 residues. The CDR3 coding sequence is TGTGCCAGCAGTGGGGTCGGACAGGGGACACGCAATCAGCCCCAGCATTTT. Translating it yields CASSGVGQGTRNQPQHF.

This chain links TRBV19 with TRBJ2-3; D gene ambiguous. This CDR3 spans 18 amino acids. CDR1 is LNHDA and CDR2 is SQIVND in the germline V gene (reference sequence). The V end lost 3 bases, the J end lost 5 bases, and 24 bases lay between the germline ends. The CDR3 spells CASSIYLTDLSGRDTQYF. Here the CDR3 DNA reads TGTGCCAGTAGTATTTATTTGACGGACCTTTCCGGCCGAGATACGCAGTATTTT. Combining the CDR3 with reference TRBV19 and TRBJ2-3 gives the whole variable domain DGGITQSPKYLFRKEGQNVTLSCEQNLNHDAMYWYRQDPGQGLRLIYYSQIVNDFQKGDIAEGYSVSREKKESFPLTVTSAQKNPTAFYLCASSIYLTDLSGRDTQYFGPGTRLTVL.

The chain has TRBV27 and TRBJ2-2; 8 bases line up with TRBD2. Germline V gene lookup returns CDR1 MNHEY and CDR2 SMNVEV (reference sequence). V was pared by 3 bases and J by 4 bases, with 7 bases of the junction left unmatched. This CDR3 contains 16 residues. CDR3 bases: TGTGCCAGCAGTTTTCTAGATAGCGGGGTCACCGGGGAGCTGTTTTTT. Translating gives CASSFLDSGVTGELFF.

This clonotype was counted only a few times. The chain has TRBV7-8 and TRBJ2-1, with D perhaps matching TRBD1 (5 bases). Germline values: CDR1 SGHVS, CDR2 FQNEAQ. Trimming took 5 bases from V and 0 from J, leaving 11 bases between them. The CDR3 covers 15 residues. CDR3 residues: CASSLRQFSYNEQFF. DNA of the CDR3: TGTGCCAGCAGCCTAAGACAGTTCTCCTACAATGAGCAGTTCTTC.

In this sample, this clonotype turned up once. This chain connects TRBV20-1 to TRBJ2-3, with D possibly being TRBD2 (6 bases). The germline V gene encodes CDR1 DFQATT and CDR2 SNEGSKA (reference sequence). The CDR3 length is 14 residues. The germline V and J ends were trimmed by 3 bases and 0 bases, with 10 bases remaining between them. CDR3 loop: CSASDGGSTDTQYF. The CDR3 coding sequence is TGCAGTGCTAGTGATGGGGGGAGCACAGATACGCAGTATTTT.

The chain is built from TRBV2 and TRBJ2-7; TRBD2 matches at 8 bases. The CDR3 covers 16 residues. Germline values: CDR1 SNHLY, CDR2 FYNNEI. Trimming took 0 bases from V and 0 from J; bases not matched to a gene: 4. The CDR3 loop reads CASSEASSGSSYEQYF. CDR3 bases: TGTGCCAGCAGTGAAGCCTCTAGCGGGTCCTCCTACGAGCAGTACTTC.

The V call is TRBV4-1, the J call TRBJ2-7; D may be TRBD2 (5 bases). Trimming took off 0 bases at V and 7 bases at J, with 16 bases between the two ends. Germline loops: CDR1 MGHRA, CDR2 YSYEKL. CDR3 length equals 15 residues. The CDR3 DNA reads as TGCGCCAGCAGCCAAGAAGCGGCGCACCCGGTGGAGCAGTACTTC. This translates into CASSQEAAHPVEQYF.

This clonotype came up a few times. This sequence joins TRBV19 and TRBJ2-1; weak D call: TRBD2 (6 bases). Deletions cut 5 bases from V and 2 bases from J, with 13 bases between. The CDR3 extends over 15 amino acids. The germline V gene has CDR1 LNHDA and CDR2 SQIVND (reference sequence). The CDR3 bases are TGTGCCAGTAGTCCCATAGCGGATACCTACAATGAGCAGTTCTTC. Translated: CASSPIADTYNEQFF.

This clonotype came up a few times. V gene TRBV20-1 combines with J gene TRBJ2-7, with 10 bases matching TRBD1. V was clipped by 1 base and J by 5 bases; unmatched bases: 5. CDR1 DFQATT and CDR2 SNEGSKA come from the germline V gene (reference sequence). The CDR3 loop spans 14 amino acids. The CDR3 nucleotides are TGCAGTGCTAGAGTGGGGACAGGGGTAAACGAGCAGTACTTC. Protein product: CSARVGTGVNEQYF.

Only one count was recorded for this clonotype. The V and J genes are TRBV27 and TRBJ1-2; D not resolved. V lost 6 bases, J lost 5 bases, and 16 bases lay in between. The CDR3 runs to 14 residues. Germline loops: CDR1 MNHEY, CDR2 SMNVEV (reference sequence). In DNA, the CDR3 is TGTGCCAGCAGCCCCCGGGCTACCCAATATGGCTACACCTTC. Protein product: CASSPRATQYGYTF.

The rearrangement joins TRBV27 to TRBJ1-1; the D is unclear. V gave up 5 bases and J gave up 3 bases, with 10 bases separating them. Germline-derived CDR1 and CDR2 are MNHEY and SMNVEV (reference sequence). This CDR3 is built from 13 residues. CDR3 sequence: CASSDEGDTEAFF. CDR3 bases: TGTGCCAGCAGTGATGAGGGAGACACTGAAGCTTTCTTT.

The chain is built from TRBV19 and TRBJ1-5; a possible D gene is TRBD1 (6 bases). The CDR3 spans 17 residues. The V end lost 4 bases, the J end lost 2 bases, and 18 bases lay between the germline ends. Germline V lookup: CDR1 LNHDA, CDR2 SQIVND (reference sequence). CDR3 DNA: TGTGCCAGTAGTACGCCCTGGGGGGCCGATGGCAATCAGCCCCAGCATTTT. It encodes CASSTPWGADGNQPQHF.

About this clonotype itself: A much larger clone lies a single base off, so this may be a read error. DNA of the CDR3: TGTGCCAGAAGGGCAGCCCGTGCCGCCTACGAGCAGTACTTC. It codes for CARRAARAAYEQYF. The chain combines TRBV2 with TRBJ2-7, with D uncertain. The CDR3 is 14 amino acids. The germline gives CDR1 SNHLY, CDR2 FYNNEI. V shed 9 bases and J shed 2 bases, with 17 bases lying between them.

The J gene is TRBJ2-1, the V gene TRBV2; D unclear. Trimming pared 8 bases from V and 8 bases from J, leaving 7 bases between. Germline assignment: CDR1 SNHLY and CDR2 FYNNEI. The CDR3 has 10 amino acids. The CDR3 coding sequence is TGTGCCAGCGGCGTGTATGAGCAGTTCTTC. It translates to CASGVYEQFF.

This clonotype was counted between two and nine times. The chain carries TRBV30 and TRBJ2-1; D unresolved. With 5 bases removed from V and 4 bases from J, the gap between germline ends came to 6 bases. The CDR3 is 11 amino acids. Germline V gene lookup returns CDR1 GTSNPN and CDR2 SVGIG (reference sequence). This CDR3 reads CAWVGYNEQFF. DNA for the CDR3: TGTGCCTGGGTGGGATACAATGAGCAGTTCTTC. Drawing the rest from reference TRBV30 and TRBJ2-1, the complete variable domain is SQTIHQWPATLVQPVGSPLSLECTVEGTSNPNLYWYRQAAGRGLQLLFYSVGIGQISSEVPQNLSASRPQDRQFILSSKKLLLSDSGFYLCAWVGYNEQFFGPGTRLTVL.

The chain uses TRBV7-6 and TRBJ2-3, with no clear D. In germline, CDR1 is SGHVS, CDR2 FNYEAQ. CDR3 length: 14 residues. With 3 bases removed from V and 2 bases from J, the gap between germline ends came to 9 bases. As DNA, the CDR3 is TGTGCCAGCAGCTTGGCCACGAACACAGATACGCAGTATTTT. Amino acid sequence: CASSLATNTDTQYF.

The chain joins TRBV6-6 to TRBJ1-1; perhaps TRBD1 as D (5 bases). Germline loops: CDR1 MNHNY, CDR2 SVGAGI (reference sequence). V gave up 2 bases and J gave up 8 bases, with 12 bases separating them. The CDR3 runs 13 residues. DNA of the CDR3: TGTGCCAGCAGTTACAATCGGGACGGGGAAGCTTTCTTT. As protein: CASSYNRDGEAFF.

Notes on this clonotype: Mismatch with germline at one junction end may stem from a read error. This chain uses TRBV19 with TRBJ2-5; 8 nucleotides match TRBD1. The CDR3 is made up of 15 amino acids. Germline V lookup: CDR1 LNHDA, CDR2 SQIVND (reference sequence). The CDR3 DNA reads TGCGCCAGTAGTATCTGGGGACAGGACCAAGAGACCCAGTACTTC. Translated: CASSIWGQDQETQYF.

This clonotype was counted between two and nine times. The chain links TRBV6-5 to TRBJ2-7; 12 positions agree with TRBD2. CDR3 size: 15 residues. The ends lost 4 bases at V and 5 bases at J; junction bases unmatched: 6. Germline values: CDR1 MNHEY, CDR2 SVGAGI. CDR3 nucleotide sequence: TGTGCCAGCAGTTTGACTAGCGGGGGAAGCCACGAGCAGTACTTC. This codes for CASSLTSGGSHEQYF.

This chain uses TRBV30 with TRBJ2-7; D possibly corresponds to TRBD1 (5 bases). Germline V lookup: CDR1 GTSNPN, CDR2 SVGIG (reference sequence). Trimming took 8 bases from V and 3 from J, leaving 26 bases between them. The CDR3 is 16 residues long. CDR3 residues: CASNLMQGWVDYEQYF. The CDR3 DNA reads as TGTGCCAGTAATCTCATGCAGGGTTGGGTTGACTACGAGCAGTACTTC.